This TCR beta chain is drawn from a study of blood T cell repertoires in COVID-19. The wider study: Acute and convalescent COVID-19 samples came from the United States, Italy and Spain. T cells, B-cell-depleted T cells, or PBMCs provided the cDNA or gDNA that served as material.

Authors' data handling: Estimates of nucleated cell counts were drawn from the amplification of reference gene primers. Here immunoSEQ multiplex PCR was the method, and the copy in TCRdb shows in-frame clones only, minus some. The V and J calls and clone size are taken from that table; D and trimming were inferred from the DNA. Altogether more than 110,000 clones are present, around 80% being singletons, with the ten largest covering almost 6.5%. This CDR3 has 16 amino acids. Germline CDR1 reads KGHSH; CDR2 reads LQKENI. Deletions cut 3 bases from V and 6 bases from J, with 15 bases between. The V call is TRBV18, the J call TRBJ1-6; D perhaps matches TRBD1 (5 bases). The sequence was obtained from a human donor in a cohort sampled during active COVID-19. The source material was peripheral blood. The CDR3 DNA sequence: TGTGCCAGCTCACCTTCCGGGTCCGGGGGTAATTCACCCCTCCACTTT. This gives the protein CASSPSGSGGNSPLHF.